Below, one TCR beta chain is given with its context. The antigen is unknown. This entry is derived from a study of shared clonotypes between healthy human individuals. Study results and limitations: The researchers took only blood, and tissue repertoires probably look different.

V gave up 4 bases and J gave up 8 bases, with 32 bases separating them. The CDR3 runs 19 residues. Germline values: CDR1 MNHEY, CDR2 SMNVEV (reference sequence). Terminally differentiated effector memory CD45RA+ cells were left out of the naive CD8 fraction, which was CD45RO-negative and positively selected for CCR7. Libraries were prepared by immunoSEQ multiplex PCR; TCRdb keeps only in-frame clonotypes and omits some of them. The sample has roughly 2.1 million clones, around 93% seen once; the top ten hold about 1.8%. This rearrangement joins TRBV27 to TRBJ1-2, with D possibly TRBD1 on 5 matching bases. This clonotype originated in a man between 18 and 29 years old in good health. Some clones in this sample may be carry-over from other donors' samples. Sequenced input: naive CD8+ T cells from PBMCs. The CDR3 coding sequence is TGTGCCAGCAGTTCCGCCTCCCCAACAGCGTGGGGGGGGTATGGAGGCTACACCTTC. Residues: CASSSASPTAWGGYGGYTF.